These T cell receptor beta chains were read from a single sample in a study of T cells in localized non-small cell lung cancer. Profiled with immunoSEQ multiplex PCR; TCRdb holds only in-frame clones, not every one. The table shows about 46,000 clones, with 81% occurring only once. The material sequenced was peripheral blood mononuclear cells, taken before any cancer treatment. The receptor set was obtained from a man aged 40 to 69 with stage III lung adenocarcinoma. Both conserved end residues are part of each CDR3. Clone size appears in some rows only: once, few, many, or a class for an expanded clone.

>TRBV19|.
CASRRSRGSSYNEQFF
>TRBV11-2|.
CASSLALTGELFF
>TRBV5-1|once
CASGLTGAGYNEQFF
>TRBV4-3|.
CASSRLMNTEAFF
>TRBV5-1|.
CASSFDRGETQYF
>TRBV18|.
CASSPAGGVSTDTQYF
>TRBV20-1|.
CSARDWPKQYF
>TRBV10-2|.
CASSESSGTVHEQYF
>TRBV2|.
CASRSAIYNEQFF
>TRBV14|.
CASSQAGGPYNEQFF
>TRBV4-1|once
CASSQAGTGDYEQYF
>TRBV7-8|few
CASSSPSLGYEQYF
>TRBV6-6|.
CASSYYRMGEQYF
>TRBV11-3|.
CASSLHRAADTQYF
>TRBV29-1|.
CSVVARGQFF
>TRBV7-8|.
CASSLRRGLDIWNEQFF
>TRBV27|.
CASSLRGSLGNQPQHF
>TRBV5-5|.
CASSQGSNQETQYF
>TRBV30|.
CAWNPTVTDTQYF
>TRBV27|.
CASSSDSSYEQYF
>TRBV7-2|.
CAGSLEFSGNTIYF
>TRBV10-3|.
CAIADSLTYYEQYF
>TRBV9|.
CASSVGVAGVDEQYF
>TRBV11-2|.
CASSPTGTGVETQYF
>TRBV6-4|.
CASSVLAGGQETQYF
>TRBV6-1|.
CASRRDRVGTETQYF
>TRBV18|.
CASSEGEQFF
>TRBV14|.
CASSLLSGRGHNEQFF
>TRBV2|.
CASSPSRGGDEKLFF
>TRBV11-2|.
CASSFSYSTDTQYF
>TRBV27|.
CASSFRYSQETQYF
>TRBV30|.
CAGSVGTDTQYF
>TRBV19|.
CASSRAGSTDTQYF
>TRBV6-4|few
CASSRRGGETQYF
>TRBV13|.
CASSFAGAYNEQFF
>TRBV7-9|.
CASSPGLSTDTQYF
>TRBV7-9|.
CASSLGHEGAVTDTQYF
>TRBV4-1|.
CASSPLRRGEAKNIQYF
>TRBV4-2|once
CASSQDLRAGLIQETQYF